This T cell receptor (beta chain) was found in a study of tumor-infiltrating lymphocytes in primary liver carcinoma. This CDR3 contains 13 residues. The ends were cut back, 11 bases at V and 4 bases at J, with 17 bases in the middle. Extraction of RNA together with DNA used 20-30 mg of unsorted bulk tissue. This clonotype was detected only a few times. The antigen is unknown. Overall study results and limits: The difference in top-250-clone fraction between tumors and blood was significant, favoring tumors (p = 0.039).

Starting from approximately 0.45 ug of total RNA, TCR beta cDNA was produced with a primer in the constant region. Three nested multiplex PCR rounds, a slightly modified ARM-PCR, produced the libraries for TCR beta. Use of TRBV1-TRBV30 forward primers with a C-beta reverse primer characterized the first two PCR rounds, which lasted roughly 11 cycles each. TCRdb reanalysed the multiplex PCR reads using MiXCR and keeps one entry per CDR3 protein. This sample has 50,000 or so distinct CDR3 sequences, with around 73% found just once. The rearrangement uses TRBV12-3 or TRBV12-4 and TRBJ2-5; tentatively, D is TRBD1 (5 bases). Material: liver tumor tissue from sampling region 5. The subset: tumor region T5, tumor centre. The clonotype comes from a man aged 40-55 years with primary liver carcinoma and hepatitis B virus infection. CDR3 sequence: CADSLIVGETQYF. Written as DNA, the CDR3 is TGTGCCGACAGTTTAATAGTGGGAGAGACCCAGTACTTC.